These T cell receptor beta chains were read from a single sample in a study of identical twins. MiXCR, run by TCRdb on the 5' RACE reads, gives a single entry per CDR3 protein. The data contain around 500,000 distinct CDR3 sequences, 14% of them singletons. These data were also reused for a study on yellow fever vaccine responses in identical twins.

Material for sequencing was CD4+ T cells sorted from blood. The source is a woman between 18 and 30 years old in good health. Both conserved end residues are part of each CDR3. The order of the fields is V gene, D gene, clone size, J gene, CDR3 protein, CDR3 DNA. D genes are given only for firm matches. Some rows have no size entry. The others give once, few or many, or a class for an expanded clone.

v_call: TRBV24-1
d_call: NA
clone_size: few
j_call: TRBJ2-1
cdr3_aa: CATSDSPGGTASYNEQFF
cdr3_nt: TGTGCCACCAGTGATTCCCCCGGAGGGACAGCCTCCTACAATGAGCAGTTCTTC

v_call: TRBV9
d_call: NA
clone_size: NA
j_call: TRBJ2-3
cdr3_aa: CASSVGGAGASTDTQYF
cdr3_nt: TGTGCCAGCAGCGTAGGGGGAGCGGGTGCTAGCACAGATACGCAGTATTTT

v_call: TRBV6-2/TRBV6-3
d_call: NA
clone_size: NA
j_call: TRBJ2-1
cdr3_aa: CASSYFVRYNEQFF
cdr3_nt: TGTGCCAGCAGTTACTTTGTCCGCTACAATGAGCAGTTCTTC

v_call: TRBV14
d_call: NA
clone_size: few
j_call: TRBJ1-2
cdr3_aa: CASSQDAVYGYTF
cdr3_nt: TGTGCCAGCAGCCAAGATGCCGTTTATGGCTACACCTTC

v_call: TRBV7-9
d_call: TRBD2
clone_size: NA
j_call: TRBJ2-1
cdr3_aa: CASSLAGAGEQFF
cdr3_nt: TGTGCCAGCAGTCTAGCGGGGGCAGGCGAGCAGTTCTTC

v_call: TRBV12-3/TRBV12-4
d_call: NA
clone_size: NA
j_call: TRBJ1-4
cdr3_aa: CASSLRGSNEKLFF
cdr3_nt: TGTGCCAGCAGTCTCCGGGGCTCTAATGAAAAACTGTTTTTT

v_call: TRBV29-1
d_call: NA
clone_size: few
j_call: TRBJ1-1
cdr3_aa: CSGLNTEAFF
cdr3_nt: TGCAGCGGGTTAAACACTGAAGCTTTCTTT

v_call: TRBV29-1
d_call: NA
clone_size: NA
j_call: TRBJ1-2
cdr3_aa: CSASTGNGYTF
cdr3_nt: TGCAGCGCCTCAACAGGAAATGGCTACACCTTC

v_call: TRBV5-6
d_call: NA
clone_size: many
j_call: TRBJ1-4
cdr3_aa: CASSGRDVRFEKLFF
cdr3_nt: TGTGCCAGCAGCGGGAGGGACGTGCGTTTTGAAAAACTGTTTTTT

v_call: TRBV12-3/TRBV12-4
d_call: NA
clone_size: NA
j_call: TRBJ1-5
cdr3_aa: CASKEGSNQPQHF
cdr3_nt: TGTGCCAGCAAAGAAGGCAGCAATCAGCCCCAGCATTTT

v_call: TRBV5-5
d_call: NA
clone_size: many
j_call: TRBJ2-1
cdr3_aa: CASSLSGNNEQFF
cdr3_nt: TGTGCCAGCAGCTTGTCAGGGAACAATGAGCAGTTCTTC

v_call: TRBV7-6
d_call: TRBD1
clone_size: few
j_call: TRBJ2-1
cdr3_aa: CASRQRQGSSYNEQFF
cdr3_nt: TGTGCCAGCAGGCAACGACAGGGGAGCTCCTACAATGAGCAGTTCTTC

v_call: TRBV7-2
d_call: TRBD2
clone_size: few
j_call: TRBJ2-7
cdr3_aa: CASRLGLAGEQYF
cdr3_nt: TGTGCCAGCAGACTGGGACTAGCTGGCGAGCAGTACTTC

v_call: TRBV7-9
d_call: TRBD1
clone_size: few
j_call: TRBJ2-7
cdr3_aa: CASSPGDRDYEQYF
cdr3_nt: TGTGCCAGCAGCCCGGGGGACAGGGACTACGAGCAGTACTTC

v_call: TRBV6-5
d_call: NA
clone_size: NA
j_call: TRBJ2-7
cdr3_aa: CASSSPALLKTYEQYF
cdr3_nt: TGTGCCAGCAGTTCCCCCGCTCTACTAAAGACCTACGAGCAGTACTTC

v_call: TRBV7-8
d_call: TRBD2
clone_size: once
j_call: TRBJ2-4
cdr3_aa: CASSPRGAGGGNIQYF
cdr3_nt: TGTGCCAGCAGCCCGAGGGGGGCGGGGGGTGGAAACATTCAGTACTTC

v_call: TRBV10-2
d_call: TRBD2
clone_size: NA
j_call: TRBJ2-3
cdr3_aa: CASSDSLAGGDTQYF
cdr3_nt: TGCGCCAGCAGTGATTCACTAGCGGGAGGTGATACGCAGTATTTT

v_call: TRBV12-3/TRBV12-4
d_call: TRBD1
clone_size: NA
j_call: TRBJ2-5
cdr3_aa: CASSFRQGGETQYF
cdr3_nt: TGTGCCAGCAGTTTTCGACAGGGGGGAGAGACCCAGTACTTC

v_call: TRBV6-6
d_call: NA
clone_size: NA
j_call: TRBJ1-1
cdr3_aa: CASSFSQGTEAFF
cdr3_nt: TGTGCCAGCAGTTTTTCGCAGGGTACTGAAGCTTTCTTT

v_call: TRBV10-3
d_call: TRBD2
clone_size: few
j_call: TRBJ2-7
cdr3_aa: CATGSGGAYEQYF
cdr3_nt: TGTGCCACAGGGAGCGGGGGGGCCTACGAGCAGTACTTC